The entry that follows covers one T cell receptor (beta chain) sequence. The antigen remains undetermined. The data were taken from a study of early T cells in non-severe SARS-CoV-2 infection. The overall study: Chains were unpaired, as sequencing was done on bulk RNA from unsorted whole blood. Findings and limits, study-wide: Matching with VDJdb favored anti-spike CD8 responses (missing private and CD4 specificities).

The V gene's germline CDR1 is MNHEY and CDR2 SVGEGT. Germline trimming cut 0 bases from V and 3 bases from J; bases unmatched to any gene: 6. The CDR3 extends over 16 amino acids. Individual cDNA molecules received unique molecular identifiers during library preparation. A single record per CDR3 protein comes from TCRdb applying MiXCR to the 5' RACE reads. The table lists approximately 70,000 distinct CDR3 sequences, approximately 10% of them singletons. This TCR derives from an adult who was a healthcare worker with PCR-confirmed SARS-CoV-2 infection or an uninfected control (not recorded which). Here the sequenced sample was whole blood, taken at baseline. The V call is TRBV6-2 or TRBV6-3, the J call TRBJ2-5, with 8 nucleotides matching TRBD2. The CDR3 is CASSYSPAGEKETQYF. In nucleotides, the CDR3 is TGTGCCAGCAGTTACTCCCCAGCGGGGGAAAAAGAGACCCAGTACTTC.